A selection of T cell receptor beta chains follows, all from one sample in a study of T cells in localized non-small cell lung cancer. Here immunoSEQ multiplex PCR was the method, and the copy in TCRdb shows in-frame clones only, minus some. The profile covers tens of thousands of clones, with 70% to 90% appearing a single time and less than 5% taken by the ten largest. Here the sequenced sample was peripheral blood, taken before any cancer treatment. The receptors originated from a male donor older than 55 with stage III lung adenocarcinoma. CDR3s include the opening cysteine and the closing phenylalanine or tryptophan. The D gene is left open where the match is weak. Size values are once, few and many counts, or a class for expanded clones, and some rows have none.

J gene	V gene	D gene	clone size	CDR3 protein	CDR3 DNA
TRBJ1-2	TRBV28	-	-	CASTTIGEGGSGYTF	TGTGCCAGCACTACAATAGGGGAAGGGGGTTCTGGCTACACCTTC
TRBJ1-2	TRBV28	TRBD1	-	CASSWTGIYGYTF	TGTGCCAGCAGCTGGACAGGAATCTATGGCTACACCTTC
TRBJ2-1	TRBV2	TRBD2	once	CASSPRTSGSPMQFF	TGTGCCAGCAGTCCCCGGACTAGCGGGAGCCCTATGCAGTTCTTC
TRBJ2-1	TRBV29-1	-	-	CSVEDRRVEQFF	TGCAGCGTTGAAGATCGGAGGGTAGAGCAGTTCTTC
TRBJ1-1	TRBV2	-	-	CASSERSDSNRAFF	TGTGCCAGCAGTGAGAGGTCGGACTCAAACAGGGCTTTCTTT
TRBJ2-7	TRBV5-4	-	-	CASSRGDEQYF	TGTGCCAGCAGCCGAGGGGACGAGCAGTACTTC
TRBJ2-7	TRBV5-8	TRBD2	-	CASASGGTGSYEQYF	TGTGCCAGCGCGAGCGGGGGGACGGGCTCCTACGAGCAGTACTTC
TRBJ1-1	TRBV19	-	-	CASSIGRNTEAFF	TGTGCCAGTAGTATCGGGAGGAACACTGAAGCTTTCTTT
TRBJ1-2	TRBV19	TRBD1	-	CASSTFGVGGFYGYTF	TGTGCCAGTAGTACCTTCGGGGTAGGGGGCTTCTATGGCTACACCTTC
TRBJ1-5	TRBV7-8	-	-	CASSPRDQPPQHF	TGTGCCAGCAGCCCGCGTGATCAGCCGCCCCAGCATTTT
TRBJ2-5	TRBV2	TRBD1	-	CASMGTGKETQYF	TGTGCCAGCATGGGGACAGGGAAGGAGACCCAGTACTTC
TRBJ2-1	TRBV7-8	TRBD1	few	CASSLDRGNEQFF	TGTGCCAGCAGCTTAGACAGGGGAAATGAGCAGTTCTTC
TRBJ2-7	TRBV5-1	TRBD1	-	CASRPGQGVDEQYF	TGCGCCAGCAGGCCGGGACAGGGGGTCGACGAGCAGTACTTC
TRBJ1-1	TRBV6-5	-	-	CASGYRGVMNTEAFF	TGTGCCAGCGGGTATCGGGGGGTCATGAACACTGAAGCTTTCTTT
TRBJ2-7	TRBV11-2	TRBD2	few	CASSPTGGRAVLNEQYF	TGTGCCAGCAGCCCGACGGGCGGGAGGGCCGTACTCAACGAGCAGTACTTC
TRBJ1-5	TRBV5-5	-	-	CASRLVPSTQPQHF	TGTGCCAGCAGACTTGTACCATCAACCCAGCCCCAGCATTTT
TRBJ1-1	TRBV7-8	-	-	CASSLAGSNTEAFF	TGTGCCAGCAGCTTAGCAGGGTCGAACACTGAAGCTTTCTTT
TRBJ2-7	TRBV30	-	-	CAWSLKGNPYEQYF	TGTGCCTGGAGTTTGAAGGGAAACCCCTACGAGCAGTACTTC
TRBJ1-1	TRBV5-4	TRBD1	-	CASSFMAAGPGGKAFF	TGTGCCAGCAGCTTTATGGCGGCCGGCCCAGGGGGCAAAGCTTTCTTT
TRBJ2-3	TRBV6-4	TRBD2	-	CASSPGPSGGAADTQYF	TGTGCCAGCAGTCCCGGCCCCAGCGGGGGGGCCGCAGATACGCAGTATTTT
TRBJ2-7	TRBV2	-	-	CASSSKRTEQYF	TGTGCCAGCAGCTCGAAACGGACCGAGCAGTACTTC
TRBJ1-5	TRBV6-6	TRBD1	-	CASRGQGNQPQHF	TGTGCCAGCAGGGGACAGGGAAATCAGCCCCAGCATTTT
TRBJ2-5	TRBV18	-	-	CASSPRRGVETQYF	TGTGCCAGCTCACCGAGGAGAGGGGTCGAGACCCAGTACTTC
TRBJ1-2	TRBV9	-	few	CASSVLGTPGGYTF	TGTGCCAGCAGCGTTTTAGGGACGCCGGGTGGCTACACCTTC
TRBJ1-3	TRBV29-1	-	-	CSAGEAGNTIYF	TGCAGCGCAGGGGAGGCTGGAAACACCATATATTTT
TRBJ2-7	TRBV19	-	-	CASSRTLAGQGEQYF	TGTGCCAGTAGTCGAACGCTAGCTGGCCAAGGAGAGCAGTACTTC
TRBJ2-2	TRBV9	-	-	CASSPARGVAGELFF	TGTGCCAGCAGCCCAGCCAGGGGGGTAGCCGGGGAGCTGTTTTTT
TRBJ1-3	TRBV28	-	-	CASSHPGPDPSSGNTIYF	TGTGCCAGCAGCCATCCGGGGCCGGATCCTTCCTCTGGAAACACCATATATTTT
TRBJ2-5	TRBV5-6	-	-	CASSLFRSEGIQETQYF	TGTGCCAGCAGCTTGTTTCGGAGCGAGGGAATCCAAGAGACCCAGTACTTC
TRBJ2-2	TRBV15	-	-	CATSRDLVVTGELFF	TGTGCCACCAGCAGAGATCTAGTGGTCACCGGGGAGCTGTTTTTT
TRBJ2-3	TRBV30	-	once	CAWGFSTDTQYF	TGTGCCTGGGGATTTAGCACAGATACGCAGTATTTT
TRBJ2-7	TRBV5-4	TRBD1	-	CASSLTGGYEQYF	TGTGCCAGCAGCCTGACAGGGGGCTACGAGCAGTACTTC
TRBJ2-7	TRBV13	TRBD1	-	CASSLRSGRVDRGPEQYF	TGTGCCAGCAGCTTAAGATCGGGGAGGGTGGACAGGGGGCCTGAGCAGTACTTC
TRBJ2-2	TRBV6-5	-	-	CASRGVTNTGELFF	TGTGCCAGCAGGGGGGTCACTAACACCGGGGAGCTGTTTTTT
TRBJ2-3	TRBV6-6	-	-	CASSERNTQYF	TGTGCCAGCAGTGAACGCAATACGCAGTATTTT
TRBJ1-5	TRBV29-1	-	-	CSVGGAYNQPQHF	TGCAGCGTTGGGGGGGCCTACAATCAGCCCCAGCATTTT
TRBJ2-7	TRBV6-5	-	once	CASSYSASVGGEQYF	TGTGCCAGCAGTTACTCGGCGTCGGTGGGCGGGGAGCAGTACTTC
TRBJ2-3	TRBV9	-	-	CASSALDSAFSYTDTQYF	TGTGCCAGCAGTGCGTTGGATTCTGCGTTTAGTTACACAGATACGCAGTATTTT
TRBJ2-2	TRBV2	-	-	CASRGTRANTGELFF	TGTGCCAGCAGGGGGACACGCGCGAACACCGGGGAGCTGTTTTTT
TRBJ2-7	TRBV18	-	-	CASSPIQGSEQYF	TGTGCCAGCTCACCTATACAGGGATCCGAGCAGTACTTC
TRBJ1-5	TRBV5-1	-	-	CASSLESNQPQHF	TGCGCCAGCAGCTTGGAAAGTAATCAGCCCCAGCATTTT
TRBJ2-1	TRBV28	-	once	CASSLTGVAYNEQFF	TGTGCCAGCAGTTTAACCGGGGTTGCCTACAATGAGCAGTTCTTC
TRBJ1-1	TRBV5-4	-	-	CASSVTSMNTEAFF	TGTGCCAGCAGCGTTACCAGCATGAACACTGAAGCTTTCTTT
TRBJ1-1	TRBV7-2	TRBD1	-	CASSLRDRDFLTEAFF	TGTGCCAGCAGCTTAAGGGACAGGGACTTTTTAACTGAAGCTTTCTTT
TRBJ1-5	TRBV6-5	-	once	CASSSGQGNQPQHF	TGTGCCAGCAGTTCTGGGCAGGGGAATCAGCCCCAGCATTTT
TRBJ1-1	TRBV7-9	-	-	CASSLSRDTEAFF	TGTGCCAGCAGCTTATCGCGTGACACTGAAGCTTTCTTT
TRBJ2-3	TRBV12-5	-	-	CASGLVLGQGATDTQYF	TGTGCTAGTGGTTTGGTATTGGGGCAGGGCGCCACAGATACGCAGTATTTT
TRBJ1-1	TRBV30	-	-	CAWSYGSSNTEAFF	TGTGCCTGGAGTTATGGCAGTTCCAACACTGAAGCTTTCTTT
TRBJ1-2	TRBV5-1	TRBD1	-	CASSPGQGAYGYTF	TGCGCCAGCAGCCCGGGACAGGGGGCCTATGGCTACACCTTC
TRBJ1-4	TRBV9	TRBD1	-	CASSGGIGTGQEKLFF	TGTGCCAGCAGTGGGGGGATTGGGACAGGGCAGGAAAAACTGTTTTTT